Detailed here is one T cell receptor (beta chain). The CDR3 has 13 amino acids. In germline, CDR1 is MNHEY, CDR2 SVGAGI. Trimming left V 4 bases short and J 2 bases short, with 8 bases between. In the authors' methods: How many nucleated cells were present was estimated from reference gene primer amplification. Produced via immunoSEQ multiplex PCR; TCRdb's table is partial and in-frame only. V and J calls and clone size are those listed in that table; D and trimming were worked out from the DNA. The sample carries just over 95,000 clones, approximately 81% recorded once. This sample is drawn from a study of blood T cell repertoires in COVID-19. Study as a whole: Italy, Spain and the United States were the sources of the convalescent and acute COVID-19 samples. From T cells, B-cell-depleted T cells, or PBMCs came the material, which was cDNA or gDNA.

The sequence came from a man aged 55-75 years with acute or convalescent COVID-19. Sequencing was done on a sample of peripheral blood. V gene TRBV6-5 combines with J gene TRBJ1-1, with D tentatively TRBD1 (5 bases). The CDR3 loop is CASSSGLNTEAFF. The CDR3 DNA reads TGTGCCAGCAGTTCGGGACTTAACACTGAAGCTTTCTTT.